Following are 24 T cell receptor beta chains from one sample sequenced in a study of early T cells in non-severe SARS-CoV-2 infection. TCRdb used MiXCR to reprocess the 5' RACE reads, holding one entry per CDR3 protein. Here the sample spans tens of thousands of distinct CDR3 sequences, approximately 12% being singletons. Input material: whole blood. These receptor sequences come from an adult who was a healthcare worker with PCR-confirmed SARS-CoV-2 infection or an uninfected control (not recorded which).

This clonotype was seen more than once but under ten times. The V gene is TRBV15, the J gene TRBJ2-3; 9 bases line up with TRBD1. CDR3 length equals 15 residues. The junction had 4 bases not matched to a gene; V was cut back by 4 bases and J by 2 bases. Germline values: CDR1 LNHNV, CDR2 YYDKDF (reference sequence). Here the CDR3 reads CATSTDRGNTDTQYF. CDR3 coding DNA: TGTGCCACCAGCACTGACAGGGGGAACACAGATACGCAGTATTTT.

The chain has TRBV20-1 and TRBJ2-6, with 13 bases fitting TRBD2. The CDR3 runs to 16 residues. Unmatched junction bases numbered 3, after V lost 6 bases and J lost 1 base. Per the germline V gene, CDR1 is DFQATT and CDR2 is SNEGSKA (reference sequence). In nucleotides, the CDR3 is TGCAGTGCCCCGACTAGCGGGAGGTCTGGGGCCAACGTCCTGACTTTC. Amino acids: CSAPTSGRSGANVLTF.

V is TRBV2 and J is TRBJ1-5; no clear D gene. Trimming shortened V by 7 bases and J by 2 bases, and 18 bases separated the two germline ends. Germline assignment: CDR1 SNHLY and CDR2 FYNNEI. CDR3 length: 16 amino acids. CDR3: CASTPDPPRGNQPQHF. CDR3 in DNA: TGTGCCAGCACCCCGGACCCTCCTCGGGGCAATCAGCCCCAGCATTTT.

This clonotype was seen ten or more times. This chain links TRBV2 with TRBJ2-7, with 9 bases lining up with TRBD2. The junction had 14 bases not matched to a gene; V was cut back by 4 bases and J by 7 bases. Germline CDR1 SNHLY, CDR2 FYNNEI. This CDR3 is built from 16 residues. This CDR3 is CASSALPSGISPEQYF. CDR3 sequence (DNA): TGTGCCAGCAGTGCCCTTCCTAGCGGGATTTCCCCTGAGCAGTACTTC.

This chain uses TRBV28 with TRBJ2-7, with TRBD2 matching over 11 bases. Germline V gene sequence: CDR1 MDHEN, CDR2 SYDVKM. The CDR3 spans 14 residues. J gave up 0 bases and V 7 bases, and 2 bases lay outside the gene matches. The CDR3 DNA reads TGTGCCAGCATGGGACTAGCGGTCTCCTACGAGCAGTACTTC. Its translation: CASMGLAVSYEQYF.

The CDR3 region is CASSLVLGNQETQYF. The CDR3 region has the DNA TGTGCCAGCAGCTTAGTTCTGGGGAACCAAGAGACCCAGTACTTC. The chain is built from TRBV7-2 and TRBJ2-5; D not resolved. The CDR3 totals 15 residues. The germline CDR1 and CDR2 sequences are SGHTA and FQGNSA. V dropped 1 base and J dropped 0 bases, with 9 bases sitting between them.

The V gene is TRBV30, the J gene TRBJ1-2; D uncertain. V lost 3 bases to trimming and J lost 4 bases, with 3 bases between them. The CDR3 extends over 10 amino acids. Germline V gene sequence: CDR1 GTSNPN, CDR2 SVGIG (reference sequence). CDR3 sequence: CAWRSYGYTF. The CDR3 region has the DNA TGTGCCTGGAGGTCCTATGGCTACACCTTC.

The chain carries TRBV7-2 and TRBJ2-1; D is possibly TRBD2 (5 bases). There are 14 residues in the CDR3. Germline assignment: CDR1 SGHTA and CDR2 FQGNSA. V lost 5 bases and J lost 9, with 17 bases in between. Written as DNA, the CDR3 is TGTGCCAGCAGCCCCCCCCCTCTAGGGAGTGAGCAGTTCTTC. Amino acid sequence: CASSPPPLGSEQFF.

This clonotype has a count of ten or more. The chain is built from TRBV7-3 and TRBJ2-3; TRBD2 might be the D (6 bases). V shed 6 bases and J shed 0 bases, with 10 bases lying between them. CDR1 and CDR2 (germline): SGHTA, FQGTGA. The CDR3 contains 14 residues. CDR3 sequence reads: CASRGGVSTDTQYF. The DNA for the CDR3 is TGTGCCAGCAGGGGAGGCGTAAGCACAGATACGCAGTATTTT.

This sequence joins TRBV29-1 and TRBJ2-1; the D gene is possibly TRBD2 (5 bases). Germline V gene sequence: CDR1 SQVTM, CDR2 ANQGSEA. The length of the CDR3 is 12 residues. The V end lost 6 bases, the J end lost 3 bases, and 9 bases lay between the germline ends. The CDR3 DNA is TGCAGCGTAAAGGGAGACTACAATGAGCAGTTCTTC. Translating it yields CSVKGDYNEQFF.

This clonotype came up many times. This sequence joins TRBV25-1 and TRBJ1-2; TRBD1 matches at 9 bases. Germline CDR1 is MGHDK and CDR2 is SYGVNS. CDR3 length: 16 residues. The trim removed 1 base at V and 7 bases at J, leaving 10 bases unmatched. CDR3 DNA sequence: TGTGCCAGCAGTGAATTGGGAACAGGGGGCGATTCTGGCTACACCTTC. Residues: CASSELGTGGDSGYTF.

The J gene is TRBJ2-4, the V gene TRBV7-2; 9 bases map to TRBD1. The CDR3 sequence is 14 residues long. V trimming: 3 bases; J trimming: 8 bases; junction bases outside the gene matches: 5. Germline CDR1 and CDR2: SGHTA and FQGNSA. The CDR3: CASSFTGGRDIQYF. CDR3 DNA sequence: TGTGCCAGCAGCTTTACAGGGGGCCGGGACATTCAGTACTTC.

This clonotype was picked up a small number of times. The genes are TRBV29-1 and TRBJ1-4; D might be TRBD1 (5 bases). The V end was cut by 0 bases, the J end by 6 bases, with 11 bases between. The CDR3 is 14 residues long. Per germline, CDR1 SQVTM and CDR2 ANQGSEA. In DNA, the CDR3 is TGCAGCGTTGAAGATCCGGGGGTAGATGAAAAACTGTTTTTT. Residues: CSVEDPGVDEKLFF.

This chain links TRBV14 with TRBJ2-3; D is undetermined. The CDR3 runs to 13 residues. Trimming stripped 1 base from V and 8 bases from J, with 10 bases between. Germline V gene data show CDR1 as SGHDN and CDR2 as FVKESK. The CDR3 spells CASSQAPSLTQYF. The CDR3 bases are TGTGCCAGCAGCCAAGCTCCGTCCCTTACGCAGTATTTT.

This clonotype was picked up a small number of times. J is TRBJ2-1 and V is TRBV11-2; D may be TRBD1 (5 bases). V was pared by 1 base and J by 5 bases, with 9 bases between. Germline loops: CDR1 SGHAT, CDR2 FQNNGV. CDR3 size: 14 residues. In nucleotides, the CDR3 is TGTGCCAGCAGCTTAGGTCAGGGCAACAATGAGCAGTTCTTC. Protein sequence: CASSLGQGNNEQFF.

This clonotype was counted between two and nine times. This may be a read error, as it is one base from a much larger clone. The chain is built from TRBV11-2 and TRBJ1-2; no definite D call. CDR1 SGHAT and CDR2 FQNNGV come from the germline V gene. V lost 4 bases, J lost 5 bases, and 17 bases lay in between. The CDR3 contains 15 residues. The CDR3 loop is CASSSPGLVHYGYTF. The DNA of the CDR3 is TGTGCCAGCAGCTCCCCCGGCTTGGTCCATTATGGCTACACCTTC.

The chain combines TRBV7-2 with TRBJ2-7; 8 bases agree with TRBD1. Germline trimming cut 3 bases from V and 1 base from J; bases unmatched to any gene: 2. The germline V gene has CDR1 SGHTA and CDR2 FQGNSA. There are 14 residues in the CDR3. CDR3 DNA: TGTGCCAGCAGCTTCAGACAGGGGTCCTACGAGCAGTACTTC. It translates to CASSFRQGSYEQYF.

CDR3 sequence: CSVTGSSDTEAFF. The DNA for the CDR3 is TGCAGCGTGACAGGTAGCTCTGACACTGAAGCTTTCTTT. The chain is built from TRBV29-1 and TRBJ1-1; perhaps TRBD1 as D (6 bases). Per germline, CDR1 SQVTM and CDR2 ANQGSEA. The CDR3 totals 13 residues. V lost 6 bases and J 3 bases, leaving 14 bases between the germline ends.

At least ten counts were recorded for this clonotype. The chain has TRBV2 and TRBJ2-1, with TRBD2 as a possible D gene (6 bases). In germline, CDR1 is SNHLY, CDR2 FYNNEI. V shed 6 bases and J shed 3 bases, with 12 bases lying between them. The CDR3 spans 14 residues. The CDR3 nucleotides are TGTGCCAGCAGGCCGGGGGTGAGCTACAATGAGCAGTTCTTC. The encoded protein is CASRPGVSYNEQFF.

This clonotype was detected many times. This chain connects TRBV5-6 to TRBJ2-7, with 8 nucleotides matching TRBD2. CDR1 is SGHDT, CDR2 YYEEEE, per germline. Trimming at V came to 6 bases and at J to 3 bases, leaving 5 bases not matched to a gene. This CDR3 has 13 residues. DNA of the CDR3: TGTGCCAGCACCACTAGCGGCGGCTACGAGCAGTACTTC. Amino acids: CASTTSGGYEQYF.

The sample holds a few counts of this clonotype. V gene TRBV7-9 combines with J gene TRBJ2-5; 7 bases are a match to TRBD1. The CDR3 length is 13 residues. The trim removed 11 bases at V and 4 bases at J, leaving 10 bases unmatched. The V gene's germline CDR1 is SEHNR and CDR2 FQNEAQ (reference sequence). The CDR3 sequence is CAGQGERTETQYF. The CDR3 region has the DNA TGTGCCGGCCAGGGGGAGAGGACAGAGACCCAGTACTTC.

V gene TRBV30 combines with J gene TRBJ2-7; the D is unclear. V lost 0 bases and J 6 bases, leaving 9 bases between the germline ends. CDR3 size: 12 residues. CDR1 GTSNPN and CDR2 SVGIG come from the germline V gene (reference sequence). CDR3 nucleotide sequence: TGTGCCTGGAGTGTACTCGACGTCGAGCAGTACTTC. It codes for CAWSVLDVEQYF. Filled out from reference TRBV30 and TRBJ2-7, the complete variable domain reads SQTIHQWPATLVQPVGSPLSLECTVEGTSNPNLYWYRQAAGRGLQLLFYSVGIGQISSEVPQNLSASRPQDRQFILSSKKLLLSDSGFYLCAWSVLDVEQYFGPGTRLTVT.

The J gene is TRBJ2-1, the V gene TRBV28; D is undetermined. Looked up from germline, CDR1 is MDHEN and CDR2 is SYDVKM. Trimming pared 6 bases from V and 0 bases from J, leaving 12 bases between. CDR3 length equals 15 residues. The chain's CDR3 is CASRPPMRSYNEQFF. The CDR3 DNA is TGTGCCAGCAGACCTCCAATGCGCTCCTACAATGAGCAGTTCTTC. Complete variable domain (other parts from reference TRBV28 and TRBJ2-1): DVKVTQSSRYLVKRTGEKVFLECVQDMDHENMFWYRQDPGLGLRLIYFSYDVKMKEKGDIPEGYSVSREKKERFSLILESASTNQTSMYLCASRPPMRSYNEQFFGPGTRLTVL.

J is TRBJ2-5 and V is TRBV20-1; D ambiguous. Trimming shortened V by 3 bases and J by 1 base, and 9 bases separated the two germline ends. CDR3 size: 13 residues. Germline lookup yields CDR1 DFQATT and CDR2 SNEGSKA (reference sequence). CDR3 protein: CSASGDIQETQYF. The CDR3, as DNA: TGCAGTGCTAGTGGAGATATCCAAGAGACCCAGTACTTC.